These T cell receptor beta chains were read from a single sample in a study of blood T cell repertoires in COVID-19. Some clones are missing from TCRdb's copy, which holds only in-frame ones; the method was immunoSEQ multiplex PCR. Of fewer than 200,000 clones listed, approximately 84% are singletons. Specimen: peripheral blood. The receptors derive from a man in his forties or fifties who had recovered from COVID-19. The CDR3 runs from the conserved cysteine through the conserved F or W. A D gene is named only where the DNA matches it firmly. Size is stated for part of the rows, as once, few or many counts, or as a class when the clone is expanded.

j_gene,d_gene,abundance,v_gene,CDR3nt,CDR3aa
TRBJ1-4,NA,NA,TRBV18,TGTGCCAGCTCACCACAGGGGGGGCTTGCAAAACTGTTTTTT,CASSPQGGLAKLFF
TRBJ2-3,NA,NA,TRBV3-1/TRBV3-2,TGTGCCAGCAGCCAAGGTTCGGATACGCAGTATTTT,CASSQGSDTQYF
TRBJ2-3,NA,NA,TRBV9,TGTGCCAGCAGCGTAACTACCCTAGATACGCAGTATTTT,CASSVTTLDTQYF
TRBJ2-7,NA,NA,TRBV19,TGTGCCAGTAGTATTCGGGGAGTGCAGTACTTC,CASSIRGVQYF
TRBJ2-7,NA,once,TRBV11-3,TGTGCCAGCAGCTTAGAACCCGGGAGCTACGAGCAGTACTTC,CASSLEPGSYEQYF
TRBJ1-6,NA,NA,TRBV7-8,TGTGCCAGCACCTTAACATCCCAGGGATCCAATTCACCCCTCCACTTT,CASTLTSQGSNSPLHF
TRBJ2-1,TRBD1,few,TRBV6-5,TGTGCCAGCAGTTACTCTTGGACAGGGGACAATGAGCAGTTCTTC,CASSYSWTGDNEQFF
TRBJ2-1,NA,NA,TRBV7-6,TGTGCCAGCAGCATCGGTTACAATGAGCAGTTCTTC,CASSIGYNEQFF
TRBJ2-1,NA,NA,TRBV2,TGTGCTACAAATACCTACAATGAGCAGTTCTTC,CATNTYNEQFF
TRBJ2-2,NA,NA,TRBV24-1,TGTGCCACCAGTGATATTAACAGGGAGAACACCGGGGAGCTGTTTTTT,CATSDINRENTGELFF
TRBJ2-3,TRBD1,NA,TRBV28,TGTGCCAGCAGTTCGGGACAGTTCGTTGCAGATACGCAGTATTTT,CASSSGQFVADTQYF
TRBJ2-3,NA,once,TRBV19,TGTGCCAGTAGTATAGTCGGAGGTACGCAGTATTTT,CASSIVGGTQYF
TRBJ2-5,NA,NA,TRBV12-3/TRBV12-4,TGTGCCAGCAAAGGGACACCACAAGAGACCCAGTACTTC,CASKGTPQETQYF
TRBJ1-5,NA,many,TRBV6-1,TGTGCCAGCAGTGAATATCCGGACAGAGCCAATCAGCCCCAGCATTTT,CASSEYPDRANQPQHF
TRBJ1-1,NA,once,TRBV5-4,TGTGCCAGCAGACAGGGCCTCACTGAAGCTTTCTTT,CASRQGLTEAFF
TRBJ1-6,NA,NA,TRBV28,TGTGCCAGCAGTTTAGCGAGGAAACGAGGCGGTGGCTCACCCCTCCACTTT,CASSLARKRGGGSPLHF
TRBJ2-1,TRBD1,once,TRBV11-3,TGTGCCAGCAGCTTAGTTCCCGGACAGGTCAATGAGCAGTTCTTC,CASSLVPGQVNEQFF
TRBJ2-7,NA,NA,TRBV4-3,TGCGCCAGCAGCCAAGATGGCAGGTCGTTCGACGAGCAGTACTTC,CASSQDGRSFDEQYF